One sample yielded the 18 T cell receptor beta chains listed below, sequenced in a study of vaccination effects on CD4 cells after COVID-19. No antigen is known for these receptors. Under the ViraFEST assay, PBMC were stimulated with viral peptide pools so that antigen-specific CD4+ T cells expanded. Sequencing was performed afterwards. Culture lasted roughly 9 days before CD4+ T cell isolation. Participants completed two doses of the BNT162b2 or mRNA-1273 vaccine. Assay: immunoSEQ multiplex PCR; the TCRdb copy retains only in-frame clones and omits some. The sample comprises fewer than 80,000 clones, around two thirds of which are singletons, and 1.5% to 1.8% rests with the top ten. The starting material was CD4+ T cells from PBMCs cultured with HCoV-229E spike peptides, obtained after COVID-19 vaccination. All receptors come from a human donor who received a COVID-19 vaccine.

The genes are TRBV18 and TRBJ1-1; D unresolved. Trimming removed 2 bases from V and 0 bases from J, with 16 bases in between. This CDR3 comprises 17 residues. Germline CDR1 is KGHSH and CDR2 is LQKENI. CDR3 nucleotides: TGTGCCAGCTCACCATGGGGAAGCATCCTGATGAACACTGAAGCTTTCTTT. Translation gives CASSPWGSILMNTEAFF.

The chain uses TRBV19 and TRBJ1-1, with 7 bases identical to TRBD1. This CDR3 region has 15 residues. CDR1 is LNHDA and CDR2 is SQIVND in the germline V gene (reference sequence). V lost 5 bases to trimming and J lost 2 bases; unmatched junction nucleotides: 8. The CDR3 loop reads CASSYGDRFNTEAFF. Here the CDR3 DNA reads TGTGCCAGTAGTTATGGGGACAGATTTAACACTGAAGCTTTCTTT.

Remarks on this clone: At one of its ends the junction is not consistent with the germline gene, which may arise from a read error. The V call is TRBV29-1, the J call TRBJ2-6; possible D gene TRBD2, 5 bases. This CDR3 has 13 amino acids. Germline V CDR1 and CDR2: SQVTM, ANQGSEA. The CDR3 nucleotides read TGCGGCGTCGGGGTGGGGGGGGCCAACGTCCTGACTTTC. Its translation is CGVGVGGANVLTF.

The rearrangement joins TRBV29-1 to TRBJ2-1; 7 positions match TRBD2. The CDR3 totals 12 residues. Germline V gene sequence: CDR1 SQVTM, CDR2 ANQGSEA. The CDR3 protein is CRCVSGSTEQFF. For the CDR3, the DNA is TGCAGGTGCGTTAGCGGGTCGACTGAGCAGTTCTTC.

The rearrangement joins TRBV5-1 to TRBJ2-2; 10 bases are shared with TRBD2. The CDR3 runs to 15 residues. Germline trimming cut 4 bases from V and 4 bases from J; bases unmatched to any gene: 4. Germline V gene lookup returns CDR1 SGHRS and CDR2 YFSETQ. CDR3 region: CASSSGGAGTGELFF. CDR3 sequence (DNA): TGCGCCAGCAGCAGCGGGGGGGCCGGCACCGGGGAGCTGTTTTTT. Full variable domain (rest looked up from reference TRBV5-1 and TRBJ2-2): KAGVTQTPRYLIKTRGQQVTLSCSPISGHRSVSWYQQTPGQGLQFLFEYFSETQRNKGNFPGRFSGRQFSNSRSEMNVSTLELGDSALYLCASSSGGAGTGELFFGEGSRLTVL.

The chain uses TRBV6-5 and TRBJ1-1; 8 bases are shared with TRBD1. CDR3 size: 16 residues. The ends lost 2 bases at V and 7 bases at J; junction bases unmatched: 12. Germline-derived CDR1 and CDR2 are MNHEY and SVGAGI. CDR3 DNA: TGTGCCAGCAGTTACGCCGCCGGGACAGGCGGCTATGAAGCTTTCTTT. Its translation is CASSYAAGTGGYEAFF.

This rearrangement joins TRBV6-5 to TRBJ1-1; D ambiguous. V was clipped by 6 bases and J by 3 bases, with 5 bases between them. CDR1 and CDR2 from the germline V gene are MNHEY and SVGAGI. The CDR3 contains 11 residues. CDR3 nucleotide sequence: TGTGCCAGCAGACGGGACACTGAAGCTTTCTTT. Its translation: CASRRDTEAFF.

This clone was detected only a few times. This chain connects TRBV7-3 to TRBJ1-1; D gene unclear. The germline V and J ends were trimmed by 0 bases and 7 bases, with 12 bases remaining between them. The CDR3 runs 14 residues. Germline lookup yields CDR1 SGHTA and CDR2 FQGTGA. The CDR3 spells CASSLTPRAGEAFF. In DNA form, the CDR3 reads TGTGCCAGCAGCTTAACCCCTCGGGCGGGTGAAGCTTTCTTT.

J is TRBJ2-2 and V is TRBV30, with a weak D call TRBD1 (5 bases). The CDR3 length is 15 residues. Germline CDR1 GTSNPN, CDR2 SVGIG (reference sequence). Trimming took off 3 bases at V and 0 bases at J, with 11 bases between the two ends. In DNA form, the CDR3 reads TGTGCCTGGAGAAAGGGGTCGGCGAACACCGGGGAGCTGTTTTTT. It yields the protein CAWRKGSANTGELFF. Based on the CDR3 plus reference TRBV30 and TRBJ2-2, the full variable domain is SQTIHQWPATLVQPVGSPLSLECTVEGTSNPNLYWYRQAAGRGLQLLFYSVGIGQISSEVPQNLSASRPQDRQFILSSKKLLLSDSGFYLCAWRKGSANTGELFFGEGSRLTVL.

The chain has TRBV7-6 and TRBJ2-2; D tentatively reads TRBD1 or TRBD2 (5 bases each). Per germline, CDR1 SGHVS and CDR2 FNYEAQ. This CDR3 has 15 amino acids. V lost 5 bases to trimming and J lost 6 bases, with 16 bases between them. Written as DNA, the CDR3 is TGTGCCAGCAGCCCCGGGACCTCAGCCGCCGGGGAGCTGTTTTTT. This codes for CASSPGTSAAGELFF.

This clone was seen more than once but under ten times. The chain is built from TRBV9 and TRBJ1-3; no firm D call. V dropped 0 bases and J dropped 0 bases, with 10 bases sitting between them. This CDR3 contains 16 residues. Germline lookup yields CDR1 SGDLS and CDR2 YYNGEE. The CDR3 region is CASSVGQHFSGNTIYF. The CDR3 DNA is TGTGCCAGCAGCGTAGGACAACACTTCTCTGGAAACACCATATATTTT.

This chain links TRBV29-1 with TRBJ2-3; no reliable D call. Germline V gene lookup returns CDR1 SQVTM and CDR2 ANQGSEA. This CDR3 is 12 amino acids long. Trimming stripped 4 bases from V and 6 bases from J, with 11 bases between. CDR3 DNA sequence: TGCAGCGTTGTTCGGGTTTTTGATACGCAGTATTTT. Protein product: CSVVRVFDTQYF.

A single count supports this clone. The chain recombines TRBV28 with TRBJ1-2; no clear D gene. This CDR3 is built from 13 residues. Looked up from germline, CDR1 is MDHEN and CDR2 is SYDVKM. V lost 4 bases to trimming and J lost 4 bases, with 10 bases between them. CDR3 sequence (DNA): TGTGCCAGCAGTTCTCCGGGTACCTATGGCTACACCTTC. It codes for CASSSPGTYGYTF.

J is TRBJ1-6 and V is TRBV7-2; D call uncertain. The CDR3 is made up of 14 amino acids. CDR1 is SGHTA and CDR2 is FQGNSA in the germline V gene. V gave up 0 bases and J gave up 7 bases, with 7 bases separating them. For the CDR3, the DNA is TGTGCCAGCAGCTTAGCAGGGTACAATTCACCCCTCCACTTT. Encoded protein: CASSLAGYNSPLHF.

CDR3 loop: CSVVTGVLSGELFF. CDR3 in DNA: TGCAGCGTTGTAACCGGGGTCCTGAGCGGGGAGCTGTTTTTT. The V gene is TRBV29-1, the J gene TRBJ2-2; D perhaps matches TRBD2 (5 bases). V dropped 4 bases and J dropped 7 bases, with 16 bases sitting between them. This CDR3 region has 14 residues. CDR1 is SQVTM and CDR2 is ANQGSEA in the germline V gene.

This sequence joins TRBV6-4 and TRBJ1-6; 9 nucleotides line up with TRBD1. The CDR3 is made up of 15 amino acids. Germline trimming cut 10 bases from V and 3 bases from J; bases unmatched to any gene: 7. CDR1 is MRHNA and CDR2 is SNTAGT in the germline V gene. CDR3 nucleotides: TGTGCCAACCCGGGACAGGGAGGCTATAATTCACCCCTCCACTTT. This codes for CANPGQGGYNSPLHF.

This chain connects TRBV10-3 to TRBJ1-6, with TRBD1 matching over 10 bases. The germline V gene has CDR1 ENHRY and CDR2 SYGVKD. J was trimmed by 8 bases and V by 0 bases; bases with no gene match: 1. This CDR3 is built from 15 residues. The CDR3 loop reads CAISESGQGYSPLHF. CDR3 sequence (DNA): TGTGCCATCAGTGAGTCGGGACAGGGGTATTCACCCCTCCACTTT.

This rearrangement joins TRBV30 to TRBJ2-5, with 11 positions matching TRBD1. The CDR3 sequence is 13 residues long. After removal of 7 bases from V and 4 bases from J, the junction contained 5 bases not matched to a gene. Germline CDR1 is GTSNPN and CDR2 is SVGIG (reference sequence). CDR3 loop: CAFTGQGVETQYF. The CDR3 DNA reads TGTGCCTTCACGGGACAGGGGGTAGAGACCCAGTACTTC.